The present T cell receptor (beta chain) was sequenced within a study of STAT5B mutations in CD4+ large granular lymphocyte leukemia. Trimming removed 3 bases from V and 1 base from J, with 8 bases in between. The CDR3 runs 14 residues. The germline gives CDR1 LNHDA, CDR2 SQIVND (reference sequence). The assay was immunoSEQ multiplex PCR, and TCRdb's table has in-frame clones only and misses some. The sample lists nearly 35,000 clones, 65% to 80% occurring once. The material sequenced was CD4+ T cells from blood buffy coats. The source is a human donor in good health. The rearrangement links TRBV19 to TRBJ2-3; no definite D call. The CDR3 loop is CASSIARRTDTQYF. The CDR3 nucleotides read TGTGCCAGTAGTATTGCCCGCCGCACAGATACGCAGTATTTT. Complete variable domain (other parts from reference TRBV19 and TRBJ2-3): DGGITQSPKYLFRKEGQNVTLSCEQNLNHDAMYWYRQDPGQGLRLIYYSQIVNDFQKGDIAEGYSVSREKKESFPLTVTSAQKNPTAFYLCASSIARRTDTQYFGPGTRLTVL.